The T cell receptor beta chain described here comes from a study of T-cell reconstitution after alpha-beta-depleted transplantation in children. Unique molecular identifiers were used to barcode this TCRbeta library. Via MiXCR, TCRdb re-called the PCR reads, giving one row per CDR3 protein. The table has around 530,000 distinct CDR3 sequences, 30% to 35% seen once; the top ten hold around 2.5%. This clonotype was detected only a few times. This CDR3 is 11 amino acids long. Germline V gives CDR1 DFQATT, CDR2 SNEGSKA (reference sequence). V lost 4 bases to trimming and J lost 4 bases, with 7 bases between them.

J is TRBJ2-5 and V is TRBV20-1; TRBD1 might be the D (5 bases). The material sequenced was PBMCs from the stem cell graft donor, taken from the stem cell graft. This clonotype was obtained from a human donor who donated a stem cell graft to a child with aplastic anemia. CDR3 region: CSANQGETQYF. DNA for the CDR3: TGCAGTGCTAATCAGGGAGAGACCCAGTACTTC.